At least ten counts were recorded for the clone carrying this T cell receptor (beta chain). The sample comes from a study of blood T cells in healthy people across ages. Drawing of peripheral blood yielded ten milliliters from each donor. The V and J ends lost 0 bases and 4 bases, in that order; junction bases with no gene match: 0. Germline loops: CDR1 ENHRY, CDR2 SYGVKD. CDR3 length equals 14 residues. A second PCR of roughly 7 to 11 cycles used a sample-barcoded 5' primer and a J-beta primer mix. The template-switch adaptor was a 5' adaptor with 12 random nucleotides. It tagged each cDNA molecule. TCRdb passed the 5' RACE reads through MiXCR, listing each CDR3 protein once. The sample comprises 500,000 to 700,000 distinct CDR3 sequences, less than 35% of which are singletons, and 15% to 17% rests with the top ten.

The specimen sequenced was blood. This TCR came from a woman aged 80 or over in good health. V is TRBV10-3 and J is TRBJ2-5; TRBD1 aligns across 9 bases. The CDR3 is CAISESDRGETQYF. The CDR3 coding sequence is TGTGCCATCAGTGAGTCGGACAGGGGAGAGACCCAGTACTTC.